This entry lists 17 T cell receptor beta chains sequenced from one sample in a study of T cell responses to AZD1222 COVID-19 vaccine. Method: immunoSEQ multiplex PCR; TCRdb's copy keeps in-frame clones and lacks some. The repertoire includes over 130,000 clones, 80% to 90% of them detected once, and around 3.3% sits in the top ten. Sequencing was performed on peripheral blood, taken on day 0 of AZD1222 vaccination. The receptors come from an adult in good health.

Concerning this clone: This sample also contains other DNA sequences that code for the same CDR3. As DNA, the CDR3 is TGCGCCAGCAGCCAAGATCGGGGAAACACCATATATTTT. It translates to CASSQDRGNTIYF. The chain has TRBV4-3 and TRBJ1-3; no firm D call. Germline CDR1 and CDR2: LGHNA and YSLEER. Between the trimmed V and J ends, which lost 0 bases and 4 bases, there was a span of 4 bases. The length of the CDR3 is 13 residues.

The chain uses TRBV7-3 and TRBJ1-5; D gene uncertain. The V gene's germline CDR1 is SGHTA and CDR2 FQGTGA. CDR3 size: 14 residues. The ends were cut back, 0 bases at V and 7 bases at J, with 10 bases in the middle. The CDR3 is CASSLTPGSQPQHF. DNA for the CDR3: TGTGCCAGCAGCTTAACTCCGGGAAGCCAGCCCCAGCATTTT.

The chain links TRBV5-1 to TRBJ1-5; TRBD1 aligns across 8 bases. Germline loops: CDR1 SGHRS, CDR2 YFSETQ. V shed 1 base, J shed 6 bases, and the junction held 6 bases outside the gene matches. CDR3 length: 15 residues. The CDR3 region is CASSLTGQVGQPQHF. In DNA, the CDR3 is TGCGCCAGCAGCTTGACGGGACAGGTAGGTCAGCCCCAGCATTTT.

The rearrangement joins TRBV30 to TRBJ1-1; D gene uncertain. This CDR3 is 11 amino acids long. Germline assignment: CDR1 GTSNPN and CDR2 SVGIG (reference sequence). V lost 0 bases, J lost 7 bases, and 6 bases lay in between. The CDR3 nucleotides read TGTGCCTGGAGTGTATCGGGTGAAGCTTTCTTT. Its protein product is CAWSVSGEAFF.

Here the CDR3 DNA reads TGTGCCAGCAGCTTGGAGGGGATCGCTGGAAACACCATATATTTT. It translates to CASSLEGIAGNTIYF. The rearrangement links TRBV5-4 to TRBJ1-3, with D possibly TRBD1 on 5 matching bases. CDR3 length: 15 amino acids. Trimming took off 0 bases at V and 2 bases at J, with 9 bases between the two ends. In germline, CDR1 is SGHNT, CDR2 YYREEE (reference sequence).

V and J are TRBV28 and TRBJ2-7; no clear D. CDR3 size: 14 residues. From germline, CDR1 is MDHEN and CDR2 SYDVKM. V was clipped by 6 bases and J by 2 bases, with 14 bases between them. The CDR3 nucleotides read TGTGCCAGCAGCGAGATAGGACCCGCCTACGAGCAGTACTTC. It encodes CASSEIGPAYEQYF. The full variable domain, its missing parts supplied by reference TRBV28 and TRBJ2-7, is DVKVTQSSRYLVKRTGEKVFLECVQDMDHENMFWYRQDPGLGLRLIYFSYDVKMKEKGDIPEGYSVSREKKERFSLILESASTNQTSMYLCASSEIGPAYEQYFGPGTRLTVT.

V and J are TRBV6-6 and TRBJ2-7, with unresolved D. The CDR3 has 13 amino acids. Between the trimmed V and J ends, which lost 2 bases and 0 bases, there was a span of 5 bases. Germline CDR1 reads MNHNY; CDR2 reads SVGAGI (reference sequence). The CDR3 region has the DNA TGTGCCAGCAGTTACGGCGGCTCCTACGAGCAGTACTTC. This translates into CASSYGGSYEQYF.

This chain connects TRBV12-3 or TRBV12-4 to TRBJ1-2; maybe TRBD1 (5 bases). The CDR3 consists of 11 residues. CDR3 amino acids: CASRGFGNYTF. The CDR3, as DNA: TGTGCGTCTAGGGGATTTGGTAATTACACCTTC.

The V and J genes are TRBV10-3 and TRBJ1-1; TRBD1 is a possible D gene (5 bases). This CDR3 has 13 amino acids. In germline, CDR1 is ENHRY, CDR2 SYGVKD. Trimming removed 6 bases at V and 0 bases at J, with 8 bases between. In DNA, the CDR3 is TGTGCCATCAGGACAGATATGAACACTGAAGCTTTCTTT. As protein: CAIRTDMNTEAFF.

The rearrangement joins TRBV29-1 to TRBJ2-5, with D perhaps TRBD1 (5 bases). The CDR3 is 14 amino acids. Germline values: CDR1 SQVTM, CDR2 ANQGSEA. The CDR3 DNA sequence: TGCAGGCTACAGGCCGCATGGGTCCAAGAGACCCAGTACTTC. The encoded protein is CRLQAAWVQETQYF.

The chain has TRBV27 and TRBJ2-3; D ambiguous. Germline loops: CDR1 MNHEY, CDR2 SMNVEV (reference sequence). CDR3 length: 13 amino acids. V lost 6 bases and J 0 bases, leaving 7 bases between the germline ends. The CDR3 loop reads CASRIASTDTQYF. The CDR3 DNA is TGTGCCAGCAGAATAGCTAGCACAGATACGCAGTATTTT.

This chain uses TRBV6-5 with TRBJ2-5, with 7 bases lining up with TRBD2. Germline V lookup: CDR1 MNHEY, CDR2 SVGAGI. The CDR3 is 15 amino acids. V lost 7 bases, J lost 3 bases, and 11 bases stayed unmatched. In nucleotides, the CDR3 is TGTGCCAGCATTCCCCAAGCTAGCGGTAAAGAGACCCAGTACTTC. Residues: CASIPQASGKETQYF.

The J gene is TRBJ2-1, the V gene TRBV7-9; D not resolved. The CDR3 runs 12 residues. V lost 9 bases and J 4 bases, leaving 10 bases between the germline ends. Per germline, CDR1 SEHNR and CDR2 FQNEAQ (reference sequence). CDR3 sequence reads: CASSNTYNEQFF. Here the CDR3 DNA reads TGTGCCAGTTCAAACACTTACAATGAGCAGTTCTTC. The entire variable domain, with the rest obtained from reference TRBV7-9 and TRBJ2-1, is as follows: DTGVSQNPRHKITKRGQNVTFRCDPISEHNRLYWYRQTLGQGPEFLTYFQNEAQLEKSRLLSDRFSAERPKGSFSTLEIQRTEQGDSAMYLCASSNTYNEQFFGPGTRLTVL.

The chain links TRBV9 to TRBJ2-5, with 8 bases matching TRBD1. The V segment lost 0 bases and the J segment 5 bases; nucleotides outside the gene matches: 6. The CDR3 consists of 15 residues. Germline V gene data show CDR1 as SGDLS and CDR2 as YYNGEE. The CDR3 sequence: CASSVGTGGIETQYF. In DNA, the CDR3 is TGTGCCAGCAGCGTAGGAACAGGGGGGATCGAGACCCAGTACTTC. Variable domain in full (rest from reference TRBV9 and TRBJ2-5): DSGVTQTPKHLITATGQRVTLRCSPRSGDLSVYWYQQSLDQGLQFLIQYYNGEERAKGNILERFSAQQFPDLHSELNLSSLELGDSALYFCASSVGTGGIETQYFGPGTRLLVL.

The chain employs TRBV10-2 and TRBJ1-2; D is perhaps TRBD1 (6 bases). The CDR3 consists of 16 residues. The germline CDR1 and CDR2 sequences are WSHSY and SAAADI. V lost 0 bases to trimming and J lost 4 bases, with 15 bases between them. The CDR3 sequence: CASSESQDSSIYGYTF. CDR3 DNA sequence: TGCGCCAGCAGTGAGTCTCAGGACAGCTCGATCTATGGCTACACCTTC.

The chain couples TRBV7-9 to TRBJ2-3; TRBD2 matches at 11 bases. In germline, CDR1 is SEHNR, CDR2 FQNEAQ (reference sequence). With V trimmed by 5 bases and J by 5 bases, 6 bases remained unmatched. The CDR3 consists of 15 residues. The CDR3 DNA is TGTGCCAGCAGCACAACTAGCGGGAGCGGAGATACGCAGTATTTT. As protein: CASSTTSGSGDTQYF.

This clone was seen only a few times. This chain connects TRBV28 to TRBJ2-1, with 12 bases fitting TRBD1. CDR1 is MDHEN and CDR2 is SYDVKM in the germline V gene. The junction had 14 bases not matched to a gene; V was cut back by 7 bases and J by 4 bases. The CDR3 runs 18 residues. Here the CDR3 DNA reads TGTGCCAGCACCCCCCTCCCAGGGGACAGGGGGCTTTACAATGAGCAGTTCTTC. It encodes CASTPLPGDRGLYNEQFF.